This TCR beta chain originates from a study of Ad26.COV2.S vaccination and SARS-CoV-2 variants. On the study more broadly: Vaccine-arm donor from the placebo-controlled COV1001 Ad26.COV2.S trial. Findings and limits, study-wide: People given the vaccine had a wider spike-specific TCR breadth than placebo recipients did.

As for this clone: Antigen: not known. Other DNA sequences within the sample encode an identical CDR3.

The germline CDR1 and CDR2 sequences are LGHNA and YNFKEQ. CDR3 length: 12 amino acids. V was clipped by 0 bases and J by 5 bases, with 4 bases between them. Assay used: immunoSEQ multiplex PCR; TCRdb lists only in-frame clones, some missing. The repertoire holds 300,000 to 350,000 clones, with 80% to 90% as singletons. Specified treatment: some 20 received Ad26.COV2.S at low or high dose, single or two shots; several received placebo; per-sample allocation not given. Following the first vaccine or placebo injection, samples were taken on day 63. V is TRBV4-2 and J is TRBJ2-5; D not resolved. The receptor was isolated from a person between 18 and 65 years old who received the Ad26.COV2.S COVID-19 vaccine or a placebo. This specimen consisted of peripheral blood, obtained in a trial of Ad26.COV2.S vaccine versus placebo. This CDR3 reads CASSQDRETQYF. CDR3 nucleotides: TGTGCCAGCAGCCAAGATCGGGAGACCCAGTACTTC.